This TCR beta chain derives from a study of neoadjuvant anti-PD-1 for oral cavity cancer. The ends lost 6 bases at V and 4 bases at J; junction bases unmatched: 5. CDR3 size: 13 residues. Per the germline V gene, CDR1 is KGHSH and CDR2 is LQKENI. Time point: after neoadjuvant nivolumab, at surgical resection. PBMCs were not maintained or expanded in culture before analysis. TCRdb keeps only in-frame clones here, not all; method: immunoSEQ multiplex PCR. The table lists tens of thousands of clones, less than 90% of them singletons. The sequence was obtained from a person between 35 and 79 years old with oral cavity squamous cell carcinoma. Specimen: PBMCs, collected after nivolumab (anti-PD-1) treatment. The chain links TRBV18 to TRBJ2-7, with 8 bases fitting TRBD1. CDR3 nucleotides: TGTGCCAGCTCGCGGGACAGGACTTACGAGCAGTACTTC. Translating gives CASSRDRTYEQYF.